Described below is a single T cell receptor (beta chain) sequence and its context. No antigen is known for it. A much larger clone differs from this one at a single base, so this may be a read error. These data come from a study of shared clonotypes between healthy human individuals. Per germline, CDR1 KGHSH and CDR2 LQKENI. The CDR3 totals 14 residues. The germline V and J ends were trimmed by 1 base and 0 bases, with 7 bases remaining between them. Sequencing used immunoSEQ multiplex PCR; TCRdb keeps in-frame clones, though not all of them. The sample has just over 2,000,000 clones; 90% to 95% are singletons. Naive CD4+ cells were CD45RA-selected; the remaining cells were memory. Study conclusions and caveats: Clonotypes not shared had lower generation probabilities than those common to all four donors.

The clonotype comes from a man younger than 35 in good health. This rearrangement joins TRBV18 to TRBJ2-7, with D uncertain. Sequencing used naive CD4+ T cells sorted from blood. Documented subset: CD45RA+ positively selected. This CDR3 is CASSPLGNSYEQYF. As DNA, the CDR3 is TGTGCCAGCTCACCACTGGGCAACTCCTACGAGCAGTACTTC.